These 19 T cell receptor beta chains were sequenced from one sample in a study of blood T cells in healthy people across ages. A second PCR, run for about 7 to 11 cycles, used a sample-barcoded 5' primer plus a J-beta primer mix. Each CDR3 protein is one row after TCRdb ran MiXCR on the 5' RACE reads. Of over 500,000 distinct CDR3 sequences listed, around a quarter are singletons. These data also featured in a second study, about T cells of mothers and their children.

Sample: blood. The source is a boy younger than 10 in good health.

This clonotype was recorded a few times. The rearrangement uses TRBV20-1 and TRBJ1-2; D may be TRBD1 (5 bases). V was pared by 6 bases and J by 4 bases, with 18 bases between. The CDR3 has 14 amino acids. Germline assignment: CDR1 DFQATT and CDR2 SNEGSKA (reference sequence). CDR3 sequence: CSAPRAGKGYGYTF. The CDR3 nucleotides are TGCAGTGCACCTCGGGCAGGGAAGGGCTATGGCTACACCTTC.

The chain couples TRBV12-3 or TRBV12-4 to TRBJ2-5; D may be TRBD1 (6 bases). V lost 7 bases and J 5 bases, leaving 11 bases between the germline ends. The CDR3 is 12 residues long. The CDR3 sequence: CASKGDPETQYF. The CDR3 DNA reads TGTGCCAGCAAGGGGGACCCGGAGACCCAGTACTTC.

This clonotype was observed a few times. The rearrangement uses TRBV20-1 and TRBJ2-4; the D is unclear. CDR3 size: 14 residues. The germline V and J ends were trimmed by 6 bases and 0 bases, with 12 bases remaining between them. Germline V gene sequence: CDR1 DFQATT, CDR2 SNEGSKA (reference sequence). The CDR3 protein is CSAVRGLAKNIQYF. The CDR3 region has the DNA TGCAGTGCGGTGCGTGGGTTAGCCAAAAACATTCAGTACTTC.

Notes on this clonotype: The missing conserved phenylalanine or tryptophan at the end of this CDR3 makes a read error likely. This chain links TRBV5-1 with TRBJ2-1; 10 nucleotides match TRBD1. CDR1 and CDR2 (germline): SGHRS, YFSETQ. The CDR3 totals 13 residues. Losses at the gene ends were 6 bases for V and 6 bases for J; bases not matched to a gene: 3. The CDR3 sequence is CASNRQGANEQFL. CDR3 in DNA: TGCGCCAGCAACAGACAGGGGGCCAATGAGCAGTTCCTC.

The CDR3 coding sequence is TGTGCCAGCAGTTACGGCGCTCTTCCAAGCGGGGCATACAATGAGCAGTTCTTC. This translates into CASSYGALPSGAYNEQFF. This chain links TRBV6-2 or TRBV6-3 with TRBJ2-1; 7 bases are a match to TRBD2. The CDR3 runs 18 residues. Germline-derived CDR1 and CDR2 are MNHEY and SVGEGT. After removal of 2 bases from V and 4 bases from J, the junction contained 14 bases not matched to a gene.

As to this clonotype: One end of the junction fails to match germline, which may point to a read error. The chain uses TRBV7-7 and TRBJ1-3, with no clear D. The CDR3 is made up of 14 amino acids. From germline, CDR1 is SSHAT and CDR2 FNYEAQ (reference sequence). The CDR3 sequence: CASSLRAAGNTIYF. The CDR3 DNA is TGTGCTAGCAGCTTACGGGCGGCAGGAAACACCATATATTTT.

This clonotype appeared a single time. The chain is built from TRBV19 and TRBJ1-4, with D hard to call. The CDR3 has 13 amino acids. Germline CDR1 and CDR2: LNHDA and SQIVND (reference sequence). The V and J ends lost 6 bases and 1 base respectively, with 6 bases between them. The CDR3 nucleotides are TGTGCCAGTAGACCGCGAACTAATGAAAAACTGTTTTTT. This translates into CASRPRTNEKLFF.

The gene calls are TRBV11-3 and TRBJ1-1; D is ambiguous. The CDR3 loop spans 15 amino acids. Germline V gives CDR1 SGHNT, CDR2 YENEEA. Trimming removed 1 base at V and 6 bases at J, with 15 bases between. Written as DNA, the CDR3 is TGTGCCAGCAGCTTAGTATATACAGTGAAGGCTGAAGCTTTCTTT. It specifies CASSLVYTVKAEAFF.

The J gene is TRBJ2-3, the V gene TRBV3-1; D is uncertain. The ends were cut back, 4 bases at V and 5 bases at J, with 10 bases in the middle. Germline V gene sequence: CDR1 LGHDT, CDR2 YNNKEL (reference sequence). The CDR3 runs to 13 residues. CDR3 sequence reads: CASSPTPRDTQYF. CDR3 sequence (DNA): TGTGCCAGCAGCCCTACACCTCGAGATACGCAGTATTTT.

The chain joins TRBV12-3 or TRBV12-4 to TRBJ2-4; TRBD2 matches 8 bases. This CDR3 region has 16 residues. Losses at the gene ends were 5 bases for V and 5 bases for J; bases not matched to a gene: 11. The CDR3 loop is CASSLTRGGRQNIQYF. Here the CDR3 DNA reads TGTGCCAGCAGTCTTACACGGGGGGGCCGCCAAAACATTCAGTACTTC.

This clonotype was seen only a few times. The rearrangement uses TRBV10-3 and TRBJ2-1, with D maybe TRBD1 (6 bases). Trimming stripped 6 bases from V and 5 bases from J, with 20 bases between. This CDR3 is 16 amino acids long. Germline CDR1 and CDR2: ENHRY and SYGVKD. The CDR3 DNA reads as TGTGCCATCAGGACAGGTCCCGCGGCGTTGGACAATGAGCAGTTCTTC. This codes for CAIRTGPAALDNEQFF.

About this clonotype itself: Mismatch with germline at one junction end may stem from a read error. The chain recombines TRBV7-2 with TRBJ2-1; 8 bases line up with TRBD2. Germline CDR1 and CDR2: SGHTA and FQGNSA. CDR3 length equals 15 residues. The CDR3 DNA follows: TGTGCCAGAAGCTTAGTAGCGGGATCCTACAATGAGCAGTTCTTC. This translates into CARSLVAGSYNEQFF.

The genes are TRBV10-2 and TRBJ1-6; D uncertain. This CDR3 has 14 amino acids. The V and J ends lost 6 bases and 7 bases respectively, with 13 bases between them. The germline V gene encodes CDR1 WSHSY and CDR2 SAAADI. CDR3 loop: CASRERGENSPLHF. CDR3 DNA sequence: TGCGCCAGCAGAGAAAGAGGAGAGAATTCACCCCTCCACTTT.

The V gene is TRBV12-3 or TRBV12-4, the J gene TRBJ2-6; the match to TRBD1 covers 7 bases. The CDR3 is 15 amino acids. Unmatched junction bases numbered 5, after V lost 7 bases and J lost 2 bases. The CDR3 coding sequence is TGTGCCAGCACTACAGGGGACACTGGGGCCAACGTCCTGACTTTC. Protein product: CASTTGDTGANVLTF.

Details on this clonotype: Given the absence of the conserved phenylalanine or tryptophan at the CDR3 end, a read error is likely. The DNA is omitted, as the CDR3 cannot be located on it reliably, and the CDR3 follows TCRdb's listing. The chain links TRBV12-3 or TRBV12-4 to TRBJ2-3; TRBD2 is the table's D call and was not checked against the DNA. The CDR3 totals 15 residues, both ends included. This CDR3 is CASILSGSSTDTQYS.

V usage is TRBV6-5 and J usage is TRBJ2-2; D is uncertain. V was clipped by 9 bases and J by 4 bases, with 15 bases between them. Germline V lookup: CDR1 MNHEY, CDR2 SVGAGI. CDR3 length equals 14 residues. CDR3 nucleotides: TGTGCCAGTTCCCGGGCCTCGGGCACCGGGGAGCTGTTTTTT. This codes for CASSRASGTGELFF.

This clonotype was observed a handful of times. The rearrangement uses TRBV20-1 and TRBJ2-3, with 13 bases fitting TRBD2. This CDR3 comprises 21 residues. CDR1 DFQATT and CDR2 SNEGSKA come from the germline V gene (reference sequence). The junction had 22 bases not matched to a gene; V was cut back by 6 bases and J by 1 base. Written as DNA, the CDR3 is TGCAGTGCGCCTCGGGGTGGGACTAGCGGGGTCCCGAGGGACGGCACAGATACGCAGTATTTT. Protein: CSAPRGGTSGVPRDGTDTQYF.

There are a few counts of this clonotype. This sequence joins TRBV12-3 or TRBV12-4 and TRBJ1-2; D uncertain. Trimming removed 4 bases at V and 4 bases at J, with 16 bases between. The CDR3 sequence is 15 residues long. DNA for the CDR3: TGTGCCAGCAGTTCCTCAGGACGGATTTCCTATGGCTACACCTTC. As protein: CASSSSGRISYGYTF.

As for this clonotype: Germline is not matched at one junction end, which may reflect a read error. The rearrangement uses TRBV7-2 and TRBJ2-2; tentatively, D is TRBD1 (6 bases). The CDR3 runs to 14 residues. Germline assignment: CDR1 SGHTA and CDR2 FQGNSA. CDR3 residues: CASSRGGGTGELVF. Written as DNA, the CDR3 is TGCGCCAGCAGCCGGGGTGGGGGCACCGGGGAGCTGGTTTTT.